This T cell receptor beta chain was captured in a study of blood T cell repertoires in COVID-19. About the study: Some COVID-19 samples were acute and others convalescent; all came from the United States, Italy and Spain. T cells, B-cell-depleted T cells, or PBMCs provided the cDNA or gDNA that served as material.

From germline, CDR1 is KGHSH and CDR2 LQKENI. The CDR3 contains 14 residues. Unmatched junction bases numbered 4, after V lost 4 bases and J lost 7 bases. How the authors handled the data: Estimated nucleated cell counts came from reference gene primer amplification. Profiled with immunoSEQ multiplex PCR; TCRdb holds only in-frame clones, not every one. From that table come the V and J calls and clone size; the DNA was used to work out D and trimming. The sample contains some 220,000 clones, around 84% of which appear only once. This clone was found a few times. The sequenced sample consisted of peripheral blood. The V and J genes are TRBV18 and TRBJ1-4; 9 bases align to TRBD1. The TCR comes from a woman aged 55-70 years who had recovered from COVID-19. This CDR3 is CASSHPGQGEKLFF. The CDR3 DNA follows: TGTGCCAGCTCACACCCGGGACAGGGTGAAAAACTGTTTTTT.